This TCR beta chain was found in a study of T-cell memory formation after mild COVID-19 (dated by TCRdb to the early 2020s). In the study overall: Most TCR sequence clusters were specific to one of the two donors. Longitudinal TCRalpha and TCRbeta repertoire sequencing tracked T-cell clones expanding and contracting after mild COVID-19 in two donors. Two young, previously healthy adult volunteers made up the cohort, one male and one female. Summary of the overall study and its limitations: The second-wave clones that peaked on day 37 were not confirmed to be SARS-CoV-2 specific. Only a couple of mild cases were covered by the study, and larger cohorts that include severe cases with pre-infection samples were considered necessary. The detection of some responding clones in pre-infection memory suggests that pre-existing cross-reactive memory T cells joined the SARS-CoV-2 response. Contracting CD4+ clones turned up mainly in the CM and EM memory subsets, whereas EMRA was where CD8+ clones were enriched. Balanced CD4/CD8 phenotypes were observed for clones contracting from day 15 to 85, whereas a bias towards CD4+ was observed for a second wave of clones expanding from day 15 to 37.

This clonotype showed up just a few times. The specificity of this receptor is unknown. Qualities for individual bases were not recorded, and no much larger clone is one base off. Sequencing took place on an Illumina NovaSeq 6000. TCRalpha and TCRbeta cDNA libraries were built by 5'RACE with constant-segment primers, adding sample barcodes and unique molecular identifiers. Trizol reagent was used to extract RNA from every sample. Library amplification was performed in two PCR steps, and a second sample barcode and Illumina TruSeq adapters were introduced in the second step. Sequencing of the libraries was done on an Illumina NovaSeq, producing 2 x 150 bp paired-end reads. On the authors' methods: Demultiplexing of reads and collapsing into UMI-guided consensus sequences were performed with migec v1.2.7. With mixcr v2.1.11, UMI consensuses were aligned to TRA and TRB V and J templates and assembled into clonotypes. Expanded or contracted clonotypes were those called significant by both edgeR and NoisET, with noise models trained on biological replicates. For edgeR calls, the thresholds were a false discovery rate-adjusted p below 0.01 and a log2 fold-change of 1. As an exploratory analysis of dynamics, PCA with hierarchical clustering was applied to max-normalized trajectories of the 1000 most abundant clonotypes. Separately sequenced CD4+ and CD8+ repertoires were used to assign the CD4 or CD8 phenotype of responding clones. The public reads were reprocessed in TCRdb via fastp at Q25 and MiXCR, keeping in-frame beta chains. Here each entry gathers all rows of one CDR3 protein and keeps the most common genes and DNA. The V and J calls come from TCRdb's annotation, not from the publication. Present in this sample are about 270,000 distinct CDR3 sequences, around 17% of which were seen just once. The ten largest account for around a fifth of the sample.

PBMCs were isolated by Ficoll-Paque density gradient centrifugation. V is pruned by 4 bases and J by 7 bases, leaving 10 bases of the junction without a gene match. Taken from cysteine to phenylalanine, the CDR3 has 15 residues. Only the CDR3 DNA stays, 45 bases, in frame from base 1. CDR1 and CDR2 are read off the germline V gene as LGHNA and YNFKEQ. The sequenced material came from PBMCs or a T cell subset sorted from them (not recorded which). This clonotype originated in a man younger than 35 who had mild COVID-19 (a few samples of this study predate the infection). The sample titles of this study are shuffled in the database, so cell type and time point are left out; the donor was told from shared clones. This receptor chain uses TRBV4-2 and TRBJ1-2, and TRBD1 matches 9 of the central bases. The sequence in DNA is TGTGCCAGCAGCCCAGGACAGGGGAAGTGGGGTGGCTACACCTTC. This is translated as CASSPGQGKWGGYTF.